This T cell receptor beta chain stems from a study of beta chain features in type 1 diabetes. The authors reverse transcribed all of the isolated RNA, so sequencing captured expressed TCRB transcripts. Some clones are missing from TCRdb's copy, which holds only in-frame ones; the method was immunoSEQ multiplex PCR. The data contain almost 350,000 clones, approximately 9.7% of them singletons. As regards this clone: Its antigen is undetermined.

The CDR3 is 13 residues long. Germline CDR1 reads SGHTA; CDR2 reads FQGNSA. V dropped 4 bases and J dropped 4 bases, with 11 bases sitting between them. Findings and caveats of the study: There was a moderate but significant shortening of TCRB CDR3s in all four CD4+ subsets of Type 1 diabetes patients.

Sample: central memory CD4+ T cells from blood. This receptor was obtained from a man between 25 and 39 years old with type 1 diabetes. The chain employs TRBV7-2 and TRBJ2-7, with TRBD2 as a possible D gene (5 bases). CDR3 DNA: TGTGCCAGCAGCTCACTAGACAAGTACGAGCAGTACTTC. This sequence encodes CASSSLDKYEQYF.